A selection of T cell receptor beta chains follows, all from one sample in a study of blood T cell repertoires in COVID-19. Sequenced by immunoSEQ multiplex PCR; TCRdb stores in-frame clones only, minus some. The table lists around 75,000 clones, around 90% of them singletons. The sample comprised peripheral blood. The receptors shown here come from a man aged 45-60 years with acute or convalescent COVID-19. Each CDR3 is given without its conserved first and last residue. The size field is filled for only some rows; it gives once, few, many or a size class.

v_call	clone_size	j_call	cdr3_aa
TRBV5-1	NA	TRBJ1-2	ASSLEGTGVVHGYT
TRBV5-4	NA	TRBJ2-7	ASSLGQGVDSSYEQY
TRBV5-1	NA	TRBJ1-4	ASSLGLGRINEKLF
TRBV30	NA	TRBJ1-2	AWSEGQNYGYT
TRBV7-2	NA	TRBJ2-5	ASSLDRTPQETQY
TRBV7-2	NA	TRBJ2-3	ASGRDSTDTQY
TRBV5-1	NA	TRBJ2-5	ASSLGGRGTQETQY
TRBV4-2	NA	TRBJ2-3	ASSQGAGVGTDTQY
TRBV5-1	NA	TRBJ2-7	ASSLGIGVGAYEQY
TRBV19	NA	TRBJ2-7	ASTTGTGVYEQY
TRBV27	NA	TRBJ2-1	ASSLPRGVGNEQF
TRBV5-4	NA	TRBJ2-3	ASSFGQGTDTQY
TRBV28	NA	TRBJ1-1	ASSSSWGQNTEAF
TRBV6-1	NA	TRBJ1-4	ASSEGGRGKLF
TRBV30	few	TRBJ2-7	AWSMTGGIGEQY
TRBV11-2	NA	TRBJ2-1	ASSFQIEQF
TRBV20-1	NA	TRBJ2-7	SVQGYEQY
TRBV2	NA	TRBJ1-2	ASSEARGGGYT
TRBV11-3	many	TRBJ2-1	ASSSVLPGQF
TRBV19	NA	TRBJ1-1	ASSISSVNTEAF
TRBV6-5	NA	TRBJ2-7	ASSYKASGTYEQY
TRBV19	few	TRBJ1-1	ASSIGQLEAF
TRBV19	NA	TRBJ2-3	ASSSSGSGTQY
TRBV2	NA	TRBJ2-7	ASINRESDEQY
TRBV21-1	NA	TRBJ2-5	ASSKAGTLPETQY
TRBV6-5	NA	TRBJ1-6	ASRQGQENSPLH
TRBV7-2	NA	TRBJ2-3	ASSLSTDTQY
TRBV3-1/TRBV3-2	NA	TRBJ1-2	ASSRTGTDNYGYT
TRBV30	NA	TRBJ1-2	AWSVPGWGVDT
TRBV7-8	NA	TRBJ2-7	ASSFRDTLTYEQY
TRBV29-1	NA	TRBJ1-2	SVEDRNRGQDYGYT
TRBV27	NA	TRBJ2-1	ASSLGARNEQF
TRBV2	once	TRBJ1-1	ASRAGRDLEEAF
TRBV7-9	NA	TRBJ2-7	AVRQGSSYEQY
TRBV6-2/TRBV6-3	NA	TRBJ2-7	ASSPSGRVSYEQY
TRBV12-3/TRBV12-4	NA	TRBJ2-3	ASSSGGDTQY
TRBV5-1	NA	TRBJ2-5	ASSWGLAGGRSQETQY